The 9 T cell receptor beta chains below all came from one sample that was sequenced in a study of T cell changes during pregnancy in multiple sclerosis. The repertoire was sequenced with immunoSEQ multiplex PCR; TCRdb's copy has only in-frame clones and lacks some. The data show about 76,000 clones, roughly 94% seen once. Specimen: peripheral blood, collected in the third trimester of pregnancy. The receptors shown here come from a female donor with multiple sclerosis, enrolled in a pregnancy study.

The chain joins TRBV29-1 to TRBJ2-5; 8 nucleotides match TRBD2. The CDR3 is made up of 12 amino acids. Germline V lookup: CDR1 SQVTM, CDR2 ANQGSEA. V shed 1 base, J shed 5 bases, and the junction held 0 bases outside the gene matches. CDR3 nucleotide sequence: TGCAGCGTTGAAGCTAGCGGGGAGACCCAGTACTTC. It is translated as CSVEASGETQYF. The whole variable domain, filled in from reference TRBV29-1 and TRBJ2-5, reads SAVISQKPSRDICQRGTSLTIQCQVDSQVTMMFWYRQQPGQSLTLIATANQGSEATYESGFVIDKFPISRPNLTFSTLTVSNMSPEDSSIYLCSVEASGETQYFGPGTRLLVL.

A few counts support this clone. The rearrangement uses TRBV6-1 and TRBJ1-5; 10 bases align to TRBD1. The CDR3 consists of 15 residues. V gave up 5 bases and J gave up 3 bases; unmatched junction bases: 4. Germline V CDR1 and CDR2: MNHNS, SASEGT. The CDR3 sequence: CASSWTGGFNQPQHF. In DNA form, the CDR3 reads TGTGCCAGCAGTTGGACAGGGGGTTTCAATCAGCCCCAGCATTTT.

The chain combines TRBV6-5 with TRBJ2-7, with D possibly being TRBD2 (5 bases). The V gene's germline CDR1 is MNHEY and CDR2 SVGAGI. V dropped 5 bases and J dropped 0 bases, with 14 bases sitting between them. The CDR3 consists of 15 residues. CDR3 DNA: TGTGCCAGCAGTCGCCTAGCTAGTCACTCCTACGAGCAGTACTTC. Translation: CASSRLASHSYEQYF.

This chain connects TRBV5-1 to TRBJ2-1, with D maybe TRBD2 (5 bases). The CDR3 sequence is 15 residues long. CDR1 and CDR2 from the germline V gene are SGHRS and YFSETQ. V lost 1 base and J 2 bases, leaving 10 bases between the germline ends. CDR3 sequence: CASSLPLAAYNEQFF. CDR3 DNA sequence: TGCGCCAGCAGCTTGCCCCTAGCAGCCTACAATGAGCAGTTCTTC.

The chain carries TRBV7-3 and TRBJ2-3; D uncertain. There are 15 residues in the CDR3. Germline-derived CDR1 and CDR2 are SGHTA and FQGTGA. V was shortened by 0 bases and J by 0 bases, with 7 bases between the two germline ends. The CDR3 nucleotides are TGTGCCAGCAGCTTAACTGGCCTCAGCACAGATACGCAGTATTTT. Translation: CASSLTGLSTDTQYF.

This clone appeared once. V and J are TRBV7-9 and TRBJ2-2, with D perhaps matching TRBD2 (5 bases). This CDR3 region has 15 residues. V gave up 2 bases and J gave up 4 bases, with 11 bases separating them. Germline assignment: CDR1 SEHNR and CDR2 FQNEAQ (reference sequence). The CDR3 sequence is CASSLSLGGTGELFF. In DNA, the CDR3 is TGTGCCAGCAGCTTAAGCCTAGGAGGCACCGGGGAGCTGTTTTTT.

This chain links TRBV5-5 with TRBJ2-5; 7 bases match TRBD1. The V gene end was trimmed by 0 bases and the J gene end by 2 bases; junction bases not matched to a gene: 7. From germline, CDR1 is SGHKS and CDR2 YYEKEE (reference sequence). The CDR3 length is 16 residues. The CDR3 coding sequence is TGTGCCAGCAGCTTGGTACAGGGGATGTGGCAAGAGACCCAGTACTTC. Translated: CASSLVQGMWQETQYF.

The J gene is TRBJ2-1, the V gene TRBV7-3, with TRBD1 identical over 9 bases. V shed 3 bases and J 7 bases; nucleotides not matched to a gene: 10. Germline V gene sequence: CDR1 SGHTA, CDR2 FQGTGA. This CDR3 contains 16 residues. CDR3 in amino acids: CASSFMGTGTGNEQFF. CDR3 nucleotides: TGTGCCAGCAGCTTCATGGGAACCGGGACAGGGAATGAGCAGTTCTTC. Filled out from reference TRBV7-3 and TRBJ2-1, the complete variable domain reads GAGVSQTPSNKVTEKGKYVELRCDPISGHTALYWYRQSLGQGPEFLIYFQGTGAADDSGLPNDRFFAVRPEGSVSTLKIQRTERGDSAVYLCASSFMGTGTGNEQFFGPGTRLTVL.

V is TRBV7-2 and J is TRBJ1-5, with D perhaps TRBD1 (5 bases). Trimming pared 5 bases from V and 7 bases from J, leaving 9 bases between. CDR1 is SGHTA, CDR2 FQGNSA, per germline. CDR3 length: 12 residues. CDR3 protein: CASSGHQQPQHF. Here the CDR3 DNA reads TGTGCCAGCAGCGGACACCAACAGCCCCAGCATTTT. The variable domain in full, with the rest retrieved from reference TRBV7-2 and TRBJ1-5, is GAGVSQSPSNKVTEKGKDVELRCDPISGHTALYWYRQSLGQGLEFLIYFQGNSAPDKSGLPSDRFSAERTGGSVSTLTIQRTQQEDSAVYLCASSGHQQPQHFGDGTRLSIL.